The text below deals with one T cell receptor (beta chain). In the source study's methods: Nucleated cell counts were estimated from reference gene primer amplification. Profiling relied on immunoSEQ multiplex PCR, and the TCRdb table lists in-frame clones only, not all of them. V, J and clone size were drawn from that table, and D and trimming were deduced from the DNA. Of about 110,000 clones in the sample, roughly 86% are singletons; the top ten hold around 4.5%. The data were taken from a study of blood T cell repertoires in COVID-19. Study information: Italy, Spain and the United States were the sources of the convalescent and acute COVID-19 samples. In each case, the material was cDNA or gDNA derived from T cells, B-cell-depleted T cells, or PBMCs.

This CDR3 is built from 17 residues. CDR1 and CDR2 from the germline V gene are SGHRS and YFSETQ. Trimming pared 6 bases from V and 0 bases from J, leaving 18 bases between. The chain carries TRBV5-1 and TRBJ1-4; D unclear. The sequence derives from a man aged 35 to 55 with acute or convalescent COVID-19. Material for sequencing was peripheral blood. CDR3 residues: CASNRGSRPTTNEKLFF. The CDR3 DNA sequence: TGCGCCAGCAACCGCGGCAGTCGACCAACAACTAATGAAAAACTGTTTTTT.